Detailed here is one TCR beta chain. The PCR had 60 Vbeta and 13 Jbeta primers. The authors' processing: An analysis that came later counted tens of millions of unique TCR beta chains, approximately 10 million shared. The protocol was immunoSEQ multiplex PCR, while the TCRdb copy is restricted to in-frame clones and leaves out a portion. That table furnishes V, J and clone size, whereas the DNA furnished D and trimming. The sample records 180,000 or so clones, around 80% being singletons. These data come from a study of cytomegalovirus exposure and HLA in healthy donors. Germline CDR1 and CDR2: SEHNR and FQNEAQ (reference sequence). The CDR3 covers 12 residues. The germline V and J ends were trimmed by 3 bases and 4 bases, with 7 bases remaining between them.

The chain couples TRBV7-9 to TRBJ2-7, with a possible D match to TRBD1 (5 bases). The material sequenced was PBMCs. The receptor was derived from a girl between 5 and 17 years old in good health and CMV-seropositive. DNA of the CDR3: TGTGCCAGCAGCTTGACAGTTTACGAGCAGTACTTC. Its translation is CASSLTVYEQYF.